These T cell receptor beta chains were read from a single sample in a study of OX40 agonist ivuxolimab in advanced cancers. Sequencing used immunoSEQ multiplex PCR; TCRdb keeps in-frame clones, though not all of them. The top ten hold about 2.9% of the sample, which has tens of thousands of clones, approximately 84% seen once. Specimen: CD4+ or CD8+ T cells sorted from blood, collected in a trial of the OX40 agonist ivuxolimab. The origin of the receptors is an adult with an advanced solid tumor such as melanoma, head and neck, liver or kidney cancer. Each CDR3 is given with its conserved first and last residue. The D gene is left open where the match is weak. Rows give clone size only sometimes, using once, few, many, or a class for an expanded clone.

.	TRBJ2-1	TRBV7-3	TRBD2	CASSSGGSEQFF	TGTGCCAGCAGCAGCGGGGGGAGTGAGCAGTTCTTC
.	TRBJ2-7	TRBV21-1	.	CASSKARGQVFVSYEQYF	TGTGCCAGCAGCAAAGCGCGGGGACAGGTCTTTGTCTCCTACGAGCAGTACTTC
.	TRBJ2-3	TRBV6-1	.	CAGEGRYSTDTQYF	TGTGCCGGAGAAGGGAGATATAGCACAGATACGCAGTATTTT
.	TRBJ2-1	TRBV5-6	TRBD2	CASSLLAGHNEQFF	TGTGCCAGCAGCTTGCTAGCGGGGCACAATGAGCAGTTCTTC
once	TRBJ1-1	TRBV2	.	CASTRHPRGNTEAFF	TGTGCCAGCACCCGGCATCCCAGGGGTAACACTGAAGCTTTCTTT
.	TRBJ1-6	TRBV19	.	CASTKALPTHSPLHF	TGTGCCAGTACTAAGGCCCTTCCAACCCATTCACCCCTCCACTTT
.	TRBJ1-4	TRBV5-8	TRBD1	CASSSTGGDEKLFF	TGTGCCAGCAGCTCGACAGGGGGGGATGAAAAACTGTTTTTT
once	TRBJ1-2	TRBV18	.	CASSPPVGGWGYTF	TGTGCCAGCTCACCACCTGTAGGAGGTTGGGGCTACACCTTC
.	TRBJ1-6	TRBV5-1	.	CASSVDNSPLHF	TGCGCCAGCAGCGTCGATAATTCACCCCTCCACTTT
once	TRBJ2-7	TRBV28	.	CASSWQGLEQYF	TGTGCCAGCAGCTGGCAGGGGCTTGAGCAGTACTTC
.	TRBJ1-1	TRBV5-6	.	CASSLVGGLLTTEAFF	TGTGCCAGCAGCTTGGTAGGGGGACTACTGACCACTGAAGCTTTCTTT
.	TRBJ2-1	TRBV27	TRBD2	CASSPLAAYNEQFF	TGTGCCAGCAGTCCTCTAGCGGCCTACAATGAGCAGTTCTTC
few	TRBJ2-5	TRBV6-5	TRBD1	CASSYGTGVGETQYF	TGTGCCAGCAGTTACGGGACAGGGGTCGGGGAGACCCAGTACTTC
.	TRBJ2-7	TRBV18	.	CASSPGGQGSEQYF	TGTGCCAGCTCACCCGGCGGGCAGGGGTCCGAGCAGTACTTC
.	TRBJ1-1	TRBV5-1	.	CASSLRGRDTEAFF	TGCGCCAGCAGCTTAAGGGGACGGGACACTGAAGCTTTCTTT
.	TRBJ2-2	TRBV7-2	.	CASSLAPGGGELFF	TGTGCCAGCAGCTTAGCGCCTGGGGGCGGGGAGCTGTTTTTT
.	TRBJ2-3	TRBV5-1	.	CASSRTAPDTQYF	TGCGCCAGCAGTCGGACTGCCCCAGATACGCAGTATTTT